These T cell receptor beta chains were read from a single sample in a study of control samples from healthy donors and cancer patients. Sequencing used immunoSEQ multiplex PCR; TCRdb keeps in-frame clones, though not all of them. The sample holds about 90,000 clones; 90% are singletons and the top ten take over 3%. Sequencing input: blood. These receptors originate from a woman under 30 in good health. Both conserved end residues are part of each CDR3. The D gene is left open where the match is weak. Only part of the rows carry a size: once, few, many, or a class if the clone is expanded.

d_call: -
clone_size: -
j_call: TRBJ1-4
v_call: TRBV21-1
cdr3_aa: CASSKDRRGQFNEKLFF
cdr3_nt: TGTGCCAGCAGCAAAGATCGACGGGGACAGTTTAATGAAAAACTGTTTTTT

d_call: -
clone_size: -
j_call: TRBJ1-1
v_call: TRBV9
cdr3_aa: CASSVEPGPRNTEAFF
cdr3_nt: TGTGCCAGCAGCGTAGAACCAGGACCTAGGAACACTGAAGCTTTCTTT

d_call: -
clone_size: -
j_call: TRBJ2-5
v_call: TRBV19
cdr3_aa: CASSILGGRETQYF
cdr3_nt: TGTGCCAGTAGTATACTGGGGGGTAGAGAGACCCAGTACTTC

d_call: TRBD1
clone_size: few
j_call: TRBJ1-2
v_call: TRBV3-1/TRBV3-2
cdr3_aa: CASSQGGSQGANGYTF
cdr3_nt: TGTGCCAGCAGCCAAGGCGGGTCCCAGGGGGCTAATGGCTACACCTTC

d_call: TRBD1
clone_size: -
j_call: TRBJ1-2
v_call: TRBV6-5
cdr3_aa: CVASGQSRDYTF
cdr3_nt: TGTGTCGCTTCGGGACAGTCTAGGGACTACACCTTC

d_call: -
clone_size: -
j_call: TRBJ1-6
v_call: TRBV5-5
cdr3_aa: CASSLAAGNNSPLHF
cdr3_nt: TGTGCCAGCAGCTTGGCCGCGGGGAATAATTCACCCCTCCACTTT

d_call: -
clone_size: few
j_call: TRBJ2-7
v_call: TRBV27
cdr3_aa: CASSSLLGDPDPSSYEQYF
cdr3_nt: TGTGCCAGCAGTTCCCTACTGGGGGACCCCGATCCCAGCTCCTACGAGCAGTACTTC

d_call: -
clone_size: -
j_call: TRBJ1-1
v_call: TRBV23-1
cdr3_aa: CASSQSQLNTEAFF
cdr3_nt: TGCGCCAGCAGTCAGTCGCAGCTGAACACTGAAGCTTTCTTT

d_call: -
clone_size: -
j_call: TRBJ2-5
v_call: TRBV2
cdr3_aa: CASSEALGAGETQYF
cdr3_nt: TGTGCCAGCAGTGAAGCGCTTGGGGCTGGGGAGACCCAGTACTTC

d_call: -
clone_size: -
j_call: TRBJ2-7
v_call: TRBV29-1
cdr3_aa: CSVEAGAASYEQYF
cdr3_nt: TGCAGCGTTGAGGCCGGGGCCGCCTCCTACGAGCAGTACTTC

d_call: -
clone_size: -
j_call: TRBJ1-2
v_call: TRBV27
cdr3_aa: CASSSPLYGNYGYTF
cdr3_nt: TGTGCCAGCAGTTCGCCCCTCTACGGAAACTATGGCTACACCTTC

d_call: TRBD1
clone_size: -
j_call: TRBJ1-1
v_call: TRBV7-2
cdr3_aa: CASRSPGQGRLGTEAFF
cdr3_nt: TGTGCCAGCAGATCTCCGGGACAGGGGCGATTGGGCACTGAAGCTTTCTTT

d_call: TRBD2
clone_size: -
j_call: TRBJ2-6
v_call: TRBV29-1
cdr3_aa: CSVGSGDGGANVLTF
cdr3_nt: TGCAGCGTTGGGAGCGGGGACGGTGGGGCCAACGTCCTGACTTTC

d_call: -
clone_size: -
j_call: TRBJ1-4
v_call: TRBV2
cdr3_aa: CASSATDTTNEKLFF
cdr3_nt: TGTGCCAGCAGCGCAACAGATACAACTAATGAAAAACTGTTTTTT

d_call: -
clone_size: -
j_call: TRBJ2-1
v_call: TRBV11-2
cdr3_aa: CASSLYRGADYNEQFF
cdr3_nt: TGTGCCAGCAGCTTATACCGGGGGGCGGACTACAATGAGCAGTTCTTC

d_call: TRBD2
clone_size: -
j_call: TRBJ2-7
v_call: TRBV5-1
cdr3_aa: CASSRGGRNEQYF
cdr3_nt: TGCGCCAGCAGCCGGGGGGGTAGGAACGAGCAGTACTTC

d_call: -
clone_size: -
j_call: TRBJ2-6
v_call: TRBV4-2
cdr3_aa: CASSQERGSGANVLTF
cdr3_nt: TGTGCCAGCAGCCAAGAACGAGGGTCTGGGGCCAACGTCCTGACTTTC

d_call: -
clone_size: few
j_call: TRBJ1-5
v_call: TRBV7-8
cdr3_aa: CASSLAPVLVVQPQHF
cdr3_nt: TGTGCCAGCAGCTTAGCGCCTGTGCTGGTGGTGCAGCCCCAGCATTTT

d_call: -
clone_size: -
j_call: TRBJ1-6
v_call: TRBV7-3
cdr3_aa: CASSLTGRGGGDSPLHF
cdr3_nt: TGTGCCAGCAGCTTAACCGGGAGGGGAGGTGGCGATTCACCCCTCCACTTT

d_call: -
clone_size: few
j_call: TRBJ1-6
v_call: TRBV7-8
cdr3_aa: CASSFQGRNSPLHF
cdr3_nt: TGTGCCAGCAGCTTTCAGGGAAGGAATTCACCCCTCCACTTT

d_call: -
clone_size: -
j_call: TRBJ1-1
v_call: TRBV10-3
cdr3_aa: CAISDVGGAESKAFF
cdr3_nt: TGTGCCATCAGTGATGTCGGGGGCGCAGAGTCTAAAGCTTTCTTT

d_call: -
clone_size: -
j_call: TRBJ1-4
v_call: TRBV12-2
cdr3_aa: CASRVRDTTNEKLFF
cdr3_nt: TGTGCAAGTCGCGTCCGGGACACAACTAATGAAAAACTGTTTTTT

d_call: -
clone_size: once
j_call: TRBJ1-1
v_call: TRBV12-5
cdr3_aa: CASGLRQWEAFF
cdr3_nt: TGTGCTAGTGGTTTGAGACAGTGGGAAGCTTTCTTT

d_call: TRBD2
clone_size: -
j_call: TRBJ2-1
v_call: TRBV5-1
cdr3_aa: CASSGYGGGANEQFF
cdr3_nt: TGCGCCAGCAGCGGATATGGCGGGGGGGCCAATGAGCAGTTCTTC

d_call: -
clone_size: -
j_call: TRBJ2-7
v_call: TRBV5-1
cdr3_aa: CASSPGQILFDEQYF
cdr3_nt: TGCGCCAGCAGCCCCGGACAGATACTCTTCGACGAGCAGTACTTC

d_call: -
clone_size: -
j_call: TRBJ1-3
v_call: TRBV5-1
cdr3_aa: CASSVGPAVVLSSGNTIYF
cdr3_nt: TGCGCCAGCAGCGTGGGACCAGCAGTCGTCCTAAGCTCTGGAAACACCATATATTTT

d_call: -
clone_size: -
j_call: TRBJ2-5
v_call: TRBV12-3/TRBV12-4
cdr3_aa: CASSRVETQYF
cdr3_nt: TGTGCCAGCAGCCGGGTCGAGACCCAGTACTTC

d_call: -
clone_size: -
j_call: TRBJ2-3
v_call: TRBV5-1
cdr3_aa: CASSVTAGVVDTQYF
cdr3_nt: TGCGCCAGCAGCGTCACGGCGGGTGTGGTAGATACGCAGTATTTT

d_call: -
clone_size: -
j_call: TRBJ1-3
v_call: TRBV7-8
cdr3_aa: CASSPGTLSGNTIYF
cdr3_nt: TGTGCCAGCAGCCCCGGGACACTCTCTGGAAACACCATATATTTT

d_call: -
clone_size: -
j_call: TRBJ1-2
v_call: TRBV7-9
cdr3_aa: CASSLQGTNYGYTF
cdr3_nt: TGTGCCAGCAGCTTGCAGGGTACTAACTATGGCTACACCTTC

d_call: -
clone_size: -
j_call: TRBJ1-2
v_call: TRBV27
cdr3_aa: CASRMVGGNYGYTF
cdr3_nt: TGTGCCAGCAGAATGGTGGGGGGCAACTATGGCTACACCTTC

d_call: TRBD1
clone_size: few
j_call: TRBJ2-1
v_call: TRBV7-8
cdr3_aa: CASSQTGNSYNEQFF
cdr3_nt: TGTGCCAGCAGCCAGACAGGGAACTCCTACAATGAGCAGTTCTTC

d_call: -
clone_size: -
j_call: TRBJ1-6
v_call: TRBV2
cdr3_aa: CASSDSPPSLSESSYNSPLHF
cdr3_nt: TGTGCCAGCAGCGATAGCCCCCCAAGTTTGAGCGAGAGCTCCTATAATTCACCCCTCCACTTT

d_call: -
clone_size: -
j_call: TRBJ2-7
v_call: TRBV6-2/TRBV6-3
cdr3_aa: CASSYSGGSYEQYF
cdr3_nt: TGTGCCAGCAGTTACTCGGGGGGAAGCTACGAGCAGTACTTC

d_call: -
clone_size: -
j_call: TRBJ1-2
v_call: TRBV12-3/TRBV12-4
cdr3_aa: CASLTQGYGYTF
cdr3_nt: TGTGCCAGCCTAACACAGGGATACGGCTACACCTTC

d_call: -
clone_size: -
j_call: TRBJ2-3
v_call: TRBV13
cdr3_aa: CASTKQGGAGDTQYF
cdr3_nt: TGTGCCAGCACTAAACAGGGAGGGGCGGGGGATACGCAGTATTTT

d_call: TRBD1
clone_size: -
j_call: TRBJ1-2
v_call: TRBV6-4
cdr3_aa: CASSPTGGSGYTF
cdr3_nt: TGTGCCAGCAGTCCTACAGGGGGCAGTGGCTACACCTTC

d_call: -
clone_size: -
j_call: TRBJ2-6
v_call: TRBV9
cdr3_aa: CASSYSDRGSGANVLTF
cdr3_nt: TGTGCCAGCAGCTATTCAGACCGAGGGTCTGGGGCCAACGTCCTGACTTTC

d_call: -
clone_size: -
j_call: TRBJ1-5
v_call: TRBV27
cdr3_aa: CASSLSQTQPQHF
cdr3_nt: TGTGCCAGCAGTTTAAGTCAGACGCAGCCCCAGCATTTT

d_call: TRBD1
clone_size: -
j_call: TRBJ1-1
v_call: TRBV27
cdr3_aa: CASSIKTGLWGTEAFF
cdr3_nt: TGTGCCAGCAGTATCAAGACAGGGTTATGGGGCACTGAAGCTTTCTTT

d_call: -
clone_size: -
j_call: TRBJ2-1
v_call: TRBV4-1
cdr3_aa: CASRYDGGTYNEQFF
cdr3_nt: TGCGCCAGTAGATATGACGGGGGAACCTACAATGAGCAGTTCTTC

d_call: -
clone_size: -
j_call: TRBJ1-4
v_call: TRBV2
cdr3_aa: CASKESATNEKLFF
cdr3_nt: TGTGCCTCTAAGGAAAGTGCAACTAATGAAAAACTGTTTTTT

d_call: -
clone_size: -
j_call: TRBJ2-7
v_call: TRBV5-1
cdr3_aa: CASSRQSNTYSYEQYF
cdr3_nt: TGCGCCAGCAGCCGACAGAGTAACACCTACTCCTACGAGCAGTACTTC

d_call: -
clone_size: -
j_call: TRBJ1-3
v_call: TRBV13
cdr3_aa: CASSPGRSGNTIYF
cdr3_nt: TGTGCCAGCAGCCCCGGGAGATCTGGAAACACCATATATTTT

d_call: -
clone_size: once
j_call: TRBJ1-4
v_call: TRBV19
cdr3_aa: CASSMVGTNEKLFF
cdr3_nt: TGTGCCAGTAGTATGGTGGGAACTAATGAAAAACTGTTTTTT

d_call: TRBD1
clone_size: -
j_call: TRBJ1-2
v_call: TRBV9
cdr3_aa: CASDRGGTGGSGYTF
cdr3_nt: TGTGCCTCAGACCGGGGCGGGACAGGGGGTTCTGGCTACACCTTC

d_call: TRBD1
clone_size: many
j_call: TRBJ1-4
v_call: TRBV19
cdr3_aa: CASSTDRDFEEKLFF
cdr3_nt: TGTGCCAGTAGTACAGACAGGGACTTCGAAGAAAAACTGTTTTTT

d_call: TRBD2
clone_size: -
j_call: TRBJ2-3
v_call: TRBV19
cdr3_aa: CATGLVGGDTQYF
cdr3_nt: TGTGCCACAGGACTAGTGGGTGGGGATACGCAGTATTTT

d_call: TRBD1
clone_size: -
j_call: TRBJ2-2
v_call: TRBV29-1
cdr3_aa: CSVVWDRKANTGELFF
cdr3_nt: TGCAGCGTTGTTTGGGACAGAAAAGCGAACACCGGGGAGCTGTTTTTT

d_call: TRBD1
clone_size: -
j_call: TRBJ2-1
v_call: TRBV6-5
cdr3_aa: CASVVSGTGINEQFF
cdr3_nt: TGTGCCAGCGTCGTTTCCGGGACAGGGATCAATGAGCAGTTCTTC

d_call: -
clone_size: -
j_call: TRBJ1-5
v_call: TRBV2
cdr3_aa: CASSGQINQPQHF
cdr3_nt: TGTGCCAGCAGTGGACAGATCAATCAGCCCCAGCATTTT

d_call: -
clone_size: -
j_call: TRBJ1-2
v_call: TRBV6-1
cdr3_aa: CASSAQGRGGAYGYTF
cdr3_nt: TGTGCCAGCAGTGCCCAAGGCAGAGGGGGGGCCTACGGCTACACCTTC

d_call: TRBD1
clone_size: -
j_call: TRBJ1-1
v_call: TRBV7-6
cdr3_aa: CASSRDRNTEAFF
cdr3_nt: TGTGCCAGCAGCCGGGACAGGAACACTGAAGCTTTCTTT

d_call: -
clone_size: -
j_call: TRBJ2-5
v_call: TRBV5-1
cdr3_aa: CASSPQLIQETQYF
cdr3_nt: TGCGCCAGCAGCCCCCAGTTGATTCAAGAGACCCAGTACTTC